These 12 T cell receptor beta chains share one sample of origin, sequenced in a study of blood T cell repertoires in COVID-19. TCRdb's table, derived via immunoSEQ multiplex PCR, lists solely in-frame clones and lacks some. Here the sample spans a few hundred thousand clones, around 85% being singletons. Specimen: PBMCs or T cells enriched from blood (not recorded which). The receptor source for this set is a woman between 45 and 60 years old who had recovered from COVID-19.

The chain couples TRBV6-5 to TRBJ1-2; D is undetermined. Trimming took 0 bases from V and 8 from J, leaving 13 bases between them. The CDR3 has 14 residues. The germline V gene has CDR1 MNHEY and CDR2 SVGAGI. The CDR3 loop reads CASSYSGGMQGYTF. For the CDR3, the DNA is TGTGCCAGCAGTTACTCGGGCGGGATGCAGGGCTACACCTTC.

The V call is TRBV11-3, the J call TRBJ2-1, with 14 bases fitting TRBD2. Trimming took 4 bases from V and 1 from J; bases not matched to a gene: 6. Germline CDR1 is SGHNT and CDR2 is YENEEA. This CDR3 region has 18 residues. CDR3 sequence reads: CASSSGTSGSSSYNEQFF. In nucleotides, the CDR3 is TGTGCCAGCAGCTCCGGGACTAGCGGGAGTTCGTCCTACAATGAGCAGTTCTTC. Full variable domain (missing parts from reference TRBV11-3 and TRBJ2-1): EAGVVQSPRYKIIEKKQPVAFWCNPISGHNTLYWYLQNLGQGPELLIRYENEEAVDDSQLPKDRFSAERLKGVDSTLKIQPAELGDSAVYLCASSSGTSGSSSYNEQFFGPGTRLTVL.

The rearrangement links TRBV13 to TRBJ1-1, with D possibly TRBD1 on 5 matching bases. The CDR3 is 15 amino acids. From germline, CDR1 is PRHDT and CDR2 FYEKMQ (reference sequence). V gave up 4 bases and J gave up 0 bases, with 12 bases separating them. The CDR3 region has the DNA TGTGCCAGCAGCTACCGGGGGGACTTGAACACTGAAGCTTTCTTT. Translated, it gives CASSYRGDLNTEAFF.

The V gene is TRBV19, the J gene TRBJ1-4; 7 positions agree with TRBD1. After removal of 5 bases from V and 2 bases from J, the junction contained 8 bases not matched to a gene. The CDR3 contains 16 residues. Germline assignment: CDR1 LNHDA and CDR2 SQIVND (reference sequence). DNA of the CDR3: TGTGCCAGTAGTTCCGACAGGGCGGGGACTAATGAAAAACTGTTTTTT. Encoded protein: CASSSDRAGTNEKLFF.

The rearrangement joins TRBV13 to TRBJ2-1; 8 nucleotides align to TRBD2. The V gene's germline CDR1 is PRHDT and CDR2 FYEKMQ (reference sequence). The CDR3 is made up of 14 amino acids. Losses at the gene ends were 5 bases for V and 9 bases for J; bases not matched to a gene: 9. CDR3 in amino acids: CASSPSTSVSEQFF. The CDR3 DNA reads TGTGCCAGCAGCCCCTCGACTAGCGTCTCTGAGCAGTTCTTC.

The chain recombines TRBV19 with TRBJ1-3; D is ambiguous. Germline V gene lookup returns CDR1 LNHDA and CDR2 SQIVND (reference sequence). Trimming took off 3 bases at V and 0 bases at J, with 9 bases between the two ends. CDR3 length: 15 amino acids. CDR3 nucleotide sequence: TGTGCCAGTAGTATCGGGGATTACTCTGGAAACACCATATATTTT. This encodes CASSIGDYSGNTIYF.

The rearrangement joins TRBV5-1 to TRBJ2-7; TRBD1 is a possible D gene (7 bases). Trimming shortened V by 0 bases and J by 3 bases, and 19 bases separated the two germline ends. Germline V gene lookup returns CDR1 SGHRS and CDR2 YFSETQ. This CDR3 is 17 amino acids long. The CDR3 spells CASSLVTSRDSRYEQYF. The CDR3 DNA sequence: TGCGCCAGCAGCTTGGTTACTAGCCGGGACAGCCGCTACGAGCAGTACTTC.

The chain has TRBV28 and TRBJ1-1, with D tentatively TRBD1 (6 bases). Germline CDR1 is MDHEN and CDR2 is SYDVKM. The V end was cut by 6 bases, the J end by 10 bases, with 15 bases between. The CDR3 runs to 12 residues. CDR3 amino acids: CASSPLRGGAFF. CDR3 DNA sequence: TGTGCCAGCAGCCCTCTGAGAGGGGGAGCTTTCTTT.

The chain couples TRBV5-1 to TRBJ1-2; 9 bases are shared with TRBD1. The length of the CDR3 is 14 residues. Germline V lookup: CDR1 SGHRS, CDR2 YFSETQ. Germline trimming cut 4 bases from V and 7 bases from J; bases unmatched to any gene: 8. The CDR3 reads CASSPGTGPIGYTF. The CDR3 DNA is TGCGCCAGCAGCCCCGGGACAGGGCCTATTGGCTACACCTTC.

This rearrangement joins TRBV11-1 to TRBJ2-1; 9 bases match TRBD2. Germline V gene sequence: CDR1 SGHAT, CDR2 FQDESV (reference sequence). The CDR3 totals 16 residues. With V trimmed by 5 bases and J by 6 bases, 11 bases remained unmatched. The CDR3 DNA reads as TGTGCCAGCAGCCCGCCAGCGGGAGGAACCGTCAATGAGCAGTTCTTC. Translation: CASSPPAGGTVNEQFF. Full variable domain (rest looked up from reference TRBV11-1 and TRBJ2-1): EAEVAQSPRYKITEKSQAVAFWCDPISGHATLYWYRQILGQGPELLVQFQDESVVDDSQLPKDRFSAERLKGVDSTLKIQPAELGDSAMYLCASSPPAGGTVNEQFFGPGTRLTVL.

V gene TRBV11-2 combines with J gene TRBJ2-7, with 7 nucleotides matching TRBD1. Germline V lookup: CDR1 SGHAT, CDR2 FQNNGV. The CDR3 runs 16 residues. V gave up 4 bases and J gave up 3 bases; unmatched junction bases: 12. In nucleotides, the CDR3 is TGTGCCAGCAGCTCCGCTTTGTCAGGGGGTTTCTACGAGCAGTACTTC. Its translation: CASSSALSGGFYEQYF. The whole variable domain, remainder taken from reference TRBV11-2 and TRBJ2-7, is EAGVAQSPRYKIIEKRQSVAFWCNPISGHATLYWYQQILGQGPKLLIQFQNNGVVDDSQLPKDRFSAERLKGVDSTLKIQPAKLEDSAVYLCASSSALSGGFYEQYFGPGTRLTVT.

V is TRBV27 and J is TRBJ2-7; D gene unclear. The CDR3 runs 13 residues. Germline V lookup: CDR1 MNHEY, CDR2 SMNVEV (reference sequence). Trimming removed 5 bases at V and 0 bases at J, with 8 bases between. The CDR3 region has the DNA TGTGCCAGCAGTGTCACCAGCTCCTACGAGCAGTACTTC. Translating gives CASSVTSSYEQYF.